Listed here are 30 T cell receptor beta chains from one sample, sequenced in a study of T-cell reconstitution after alpha-beta-depleted transplantation in children. A library of TCRbeta sequences, prepared with unique molecular identifiers, was generated. TCRdb re-called the PCR reads through MiXCR, storing one row per CDR3 protein. The data contain about 110,000 distinct CDR3 sequences, approximately 6.9% of them seen just once; the ten biggest clones take up less than 30%. The sample consisted of PBMCs, mostly from graft donor cells, taken 360 days after TCRalphabeta/CD19-depleted stem cell transplant. All receptors come from a male patient under 10 years old who had a stem cell transplant for acute lymphoblastic leukemia, so the T cells may come from the graft donor.

The V call is TRBV13, the J call TRBJ2-2; D is undetermined. V was shortened by 10 bases and J by 0 bases, with 18 bases between the two germline ends. Germline V CDR1 and CDR2: PRHDT, FYEKMQ (reference sequence). The CDR3 is 16 amino acids. For the CDR3, the DNA is TGTGCCATGAGCCCCAGGCGCTACGCGAACACCGGGGAGCTGTTTTTT. It codes for CAMSPRRYANTGELFF.

CDR3: CASSHMTDSSGANVLTF. The DNA of the CDR3 is TGTGCCAGCAGCCACATGACAGATTCCTCTGGGGCCAACGTCCTGACTTTC. V is TRBV11-2 and J is TRBJ2-6; a weak D match, TRBD1 (5 bases). The CDR3 totals 17 residues. Germline loops: CDR1 SGHAT, CDR2 FQNNGV. Trimming removed 5 bases at V and 0 bases at J, with 14 bases between.

The chain is built from TRBV7-9 and TRBJ1-1, with D perhaps TRBD1 (5 bases). The CDR3 consists of 14 residues. The V gene lost 4 bases and the J gene lost 3 bases, with 12 bases spanning the gap. Germline V CDR1 and CDR2: SEHNR, FQNEAQ (reference sequence). Written as DNA, the CDR3 is TGTGCCAGCAGCTCTCCAGGGATCTACACTGAAGCTTTCTTT. Amino acids: CASSSPGIYTEAFF.

V is TRBV4-3 and J is TRBJ1-1; D is possibly TRBD1 (5 bases). The V gene's germline CDR1 is LGHNA and CDR2 YSLEER. The CDR3 spans 16 residues. Trimming took 5 bases from V and 5 from J, leaving 21 bases between them. CDR3 bases: TGCGCCAGCAGCGCCGTCCAGGGCCGTGGTCGAACTGAAGCTTTCTTT. Translation: CASSAVQGRGRTEAFF.

This clonotype was seen at least ten times. The chain recombines TRBV4-3 with TRBJ2-4; tentative D call: TRBD1 (5 bases). CDR1 and CDR2 from the germline V gene are LGHNA and YSLEER. CDR3 size: 18 residues. Trimming left V 0 bases short and J 4 bases short, with 19 bases between. CDR3: CASSQDKTGRVSKNIQYF. CDR3 bases: TGCGCCAGCAGCCAAGATAAAACTGGCAGGGTATCGAAAAACATTCAGTACTTC.

Many counts were recorded for this clonotype. The genes are TRBV20-1 and TRBJ2-5; 10 bases line up with TRBD2. CDR3 size: 15 residues. CDR1 and CDR2 (germline): DFQATT, SNEGSKA (reference sequence). V was pared by 1 base and J by 3 bases, with 5 bases of the junction left unmatched. CDR3 DNA sequence: TGCAGTGCTAGAGGACCGGGACTAGCGAAAGAGACCCAGTACTTC. Its protein product is CSARGPGLAKETQYF.

In this sample, this clonotype turned up a few times. The gene calls are TRBV4-1 and TRBJ1-1; D perhaps matches TRBD1 (5 bases). The CDR3 runs to 12 residues. Germline V gene sequence: CDR1 MGHRA, CDR2 YSYEKL. V gave up 3 bases and J gave up 10 bases, with 12 bases separating them. The DNA of the CDR3 is TGCGCCAGCAGCCAGCAGGGTAGGGGAGCTTTCTTT. Amino acid sequence: CASSQQGRGAFF.

This clonotype has more than one count but fewer than ten. This chain joins TRBV6-2 or TRBV6-3 and TRBJ2-3; TRBD2 agrees at 12 bases. Germline trimming cut 4 bases from V and 0 bases from J; bases unmatched to any gene: 14. Germline-derived CDR1 and CDR2 are MNHEY and SVGEGT. CDR3 size: 20 residues. DNA for the CDR3: TGTGCCAGCAGTTCCCACATCGGACTAGCGGGGAGTGCTAGCACAGATACGCAGTATTTT. Protein: CASSSHIGLAGSASTDTQYF.

This clonotype showed up many times. This sequence joins TRBV28 and TRBJ2-7, with D possibly being TRBD1 or TRBD2 (5 bases each). V dropped 6 bases and J dropped 4 bases, with 19 bases sitting between them. This CDR3 region has 15 residues. Germline assignment: CDR1 MDHEN and CDR2 SYDVKM. The CDR3 nucleotides are TGTGCCAGCAGCCAACCGGGACGTGCAGCTTACGAGCAGTACTTC. Its protein product is CASSQPGRAAYEQYF.

The chain combines TRBV7-9 with TRBJ2-7, with a tentative D call TRBD2 (6 bases). Between the trimmed V and J ends, which lost 0 bases and 2 bases, there was a span of 11 bases. CDR1 and CDR2 from the germline V gene are SEHNR and FQNEAQ (reference sequence). The CDR3 runs to 15 residues. CDR3 sequence reads: CASSLAYRRAYEQYF. The DNA of the CDR3 is TGTGCCAGCAGCTTAGCCTATAGGAGGGCCTACGAGCAGTACTTC.

This clonotype appeared many times. V usage is TRBV20-1 and J usage is TRBJ1-2; D not certain. Germline assignment: CDR1 DFQATT and CDR2 SNEGSKA (reference sequence). This CDR3 contains 13 residues. Trimming left V 0 bases short and J 5 bases short, with 10 bases between. This CDR3 is CSARDDGKYGYTF. In nucleotides, the CDR3 is TGCAGTGCTAGAGATGACGGGAAGTATGGCTACACCTTC.

In this sample, this clonotype turned up a few times. The chain uses TRBV7-3 and TRBJ1-1, with unresolved D. Germline V gene sequence: CDR1 SGHTA, CDR2 FQGTGA. This CDR3 comprises 13 residues. Trimming stripped 3 bases from V and 1 base from J, with 6 bases between. The CDR3 region has the DNA TGTGCCAGCAGCTTGCACCCGAACACTGAAGCTTTCTTT. Its protein product is CASSLHPNTEAFF. The full variable domain, completed using reference TRBV7-3 and TRBJ1-1, is GAGVSQTPSNKVTEKGKYVELRCDPISGHTALYWYRQSLGQGPEFLIYFQGTGAADDSGLPNDRFFAVRPEGSVSTLKIQRTERGDSAVYLCASSLHPNTEAFFGQGTRLTVV.

The table lists this clonotype with many counts. The V and J genes are TRBV24-1 and TRBJ2-2, with TRBD1 as a possible D gene (6 bases). V lost 1 base to trimming and J lost 3 bases, with 8 bases between them. The CDR3 has 15 amino acids. The germline V gene encodes CDR1 KGHDR and CDR2 SFDVKD. CDR3 amino acids: CATSDFKGDTGELFF. The CDR3, as DNA: TGTGCCACCAGTGATTTTAAGGGGGACACCGGGGAGCTGTTTTTT.

This clonotype was observed at least ten times. This sequence joins TRBV20-1 and TRBJ1-1; D is unresolved. Per germline, CDR1 DFQATT and CDR2 SNEGSKA (reference sequence). There are 10 residues in the CDR3. CDR3 bases: TGCAGCTCACCGAACACTGAAGCTTTCTTT. Amino acids: CSSPNTEAFF.

CDR3 region: CATSDYRGTGANVLTF. The CDR3 DNA is TGTGCCACCAGTGATTACAGGGGGACTGGGGCCAACGTCCTGACTTTC. The J gene is TRBJ2-6, the V gene TRBV24-1, with 8 bases aligning to TRBD1. From germline, CDR1 is KGHDR and CDR2 SFDVKD. V shed 2 bases and J 2 bases; nucleotides not matched to a gene: 1. CDR3 length: 16 residues.

This clonotype was observed many times. The V call is TRBV15, the J call TRBJ2-5, with TRBD1 as a possible D gene (6 bases). Germline V gene lookup returns CDR1 LNHNV and CDR2 YYDKDF (reference sequence). This CDR3 comprises 16 residues. Trimming took off 1 base at V and 5 bases at J, with 17 bases between the two ends. Here the CDR3 reads CATSRVQGRWKETQYF. In DNA form, the CDR3 reads TGTGCCACCAGCAGAGTCCAGGGGCGATGGAAGGAGACCCAGTACTTC.

The sample holds many counts of this clonotype. The chain is built from TRBV5-1 and TRBJ1-2, with D possibly TRBD1 on 6 matching bases. Germline V gene sequence: CDR1 SGHRS, CDR2 YFSETQ. The CDR3 is 12 amino acids. Trimming shortened V by 3 bases and J by 4 bases, and 7 bases separated the two germline ends. The CDR3 loop is CASSSGAYGYTF. In DNA form, the CDR3 reads TGCGCCAGCAGCTCAGGGGCCTATGGCTACACCTTC.

This clonotype was seen repeatedly, ten times or more. It is likely a read error, because the conserved phenylalanine at the end of the CDR3 is missing. It is unclear where the CDR3 begins or ends on the DNA, so no DNA is shown, and the CDR3 is as TCRdb lists it. V is TRBV2 and J is TRBJ2-1; the D call TRBD1 from the table was never checked on the DNA. Germline CDR1 is SNHLY and CDR2 is FYNNEI. The CDR3 contains 11 residues when both ends are counted. CDR3 amino acids: CASSEPPGQRD.

V gene TRBV5-6 combines with J gene TRBJ1-1, with D possibly TRBD1 on 5 matching bases. CDR3 length: 14 residues. Trimming took 4 bases from V and 1 from J, leaving 11 bases between them. Germline loops: CDR1 SGHDT, CDR2 YYEEEE. CDR3 DNA sequence: TGTGCCAGCAGCCCGCACAGGTGGAACACTGAAGCTTTCTTT. This translates into CASSPHRWNTEAFF.

This clonotype was observed a handful of times. This chain connects TRBV19 to TRBJ2-2; D is unclear. This CDR3 has 13 residues. The V gene's germline CDR1 is LNHDA and CDR2 SQIVND (reference sequence). With 4 bases removed from V and 8 bases from J, the gap between germline ends came to 11 bases. CDR3 protein: CASSTTPRGELFF. The CDR3 bases are TGTGCCAGTAGTACTACGCCCCGGGGGGAGCTGTTTTTT. The full variable domain, its missing parts supplied by reference TRBV19 and TRBJ2-2, is DGGITQSPKYLFRKEGQNVTLSCEQNLNHDAMYWYRQDPGQGLRLIYYSQIVNDFQKGDIAEGYSVSREKKESFPLTVTSAQKNPTAFYLCASSTTPRGELFFGEGSRLTVL.

This clonotype was seen at least ten times. V gene TRBV10-3 combines with J gene TRBJ1-2, with D possibly TRBD1 on 6 matching bases. Germline V lookup: CDR1 ENHRY, CDR2 SYGVKD. Trimming took 6 bases from V and 4 from J, leaving 12 bases between them. CDR3 length: 13 amino acids. In DNA form, the CDR3 reads TGTGCCATCAGCCCAGGGGTTGGCTATGGCTACACCTTC. This codes for CAISPGVGYGYTF.

This clonotype occurred many times. The rearrangement links TRBV12-3 or TRBV12-4 to TRBJ2-3, with D maybe TRBD2 (5 bases). Trimming pared 7 bases from V and 4 bases from J, leaving 15 bases between. The CDR3 has 14 residues. This CDR3 reads CASKNLLVADTQYF. In DNA form, the CDR3 reads TGTGCCAGCAAAAACCTACTAGTGGCAGATACGCAGTATTTT.

The rearrangement uses TRBV5-1 and TRBJ2-7; TRBD1 or TRBD2 may be the D gene (5 bases each). This CDR3 has 11 residues. V was pared by 4 bases and J by 6 bases, with 8 bases between. Germline V gene sequence: CDR1 SGHRS, CDR2 YFSETQ. CDR3 residues: CASSGAGEQYF. Written as DNA, the CDR3 is TGCGCCAGCAGCGGGGCGGGCGAGCAGTACTTC.

In regard to this clonotype: This clone may be a read error of a much larger clone one base away. This chain connects TRBV27 to TRBJ2-3, with 8 bases matching TRBD2. The CDR3 is made up of 16 amino acids. CDR1 and CDR2 (germline): MNHEY, SMNVEV (reference sequence). Trimming cost V 0 bases and J 8 bases; bases outside gene matches: 10. The CDR3 sequence: CASSLSIAGSGGTQYF. Written as DNA, the CDR3 is TGTGCCAGCAGTTTATCCATAGCGGGATCTGGAGGTACGCAGTATTTT.

This clonotype was detected many times. This chain connects TRBV20-1 to TRBJ1-2; D remains unclear. Germline CDR1 reads DFQATT; CDR2 reads SNEGSKA (reference sequence). V was shortened by 3 bases and J by 8 bases, with 13 bases between the two germline ends. The CDR3 runs 12 residues. The CDR3 protein is CSASFSGGGYTF. In nucleotides, the CDR3 is TGCAGTGCTAGTTTTTCGGGAGGGGGCTACACCTTC.

The V and J genes are TRBV3-1 and TRBJ2-2; D may correspond to TRBD1 or TRBD2 (5 bases each). CDR1 is LGHDT and CDR2 is YNNKEL in the germline V gene (reference sequence). This CDR3 comprises 19 residues. CDR3 residues: CTFSSSRIGHFGGTGELFF. The CDR3, as DNA: TGTACCTTCAGTTCATCCCGAATTGGACACTTTGGGGGCACCGGGGAGCTGTTTTTT.

This clonotype was seen at least ten times. The chain has TRBV28 and TRBJ1-1; 8 nucleotides align to TRBD1. With 3 bases clipped from V and 10 bases from J, the junction kept 19 bases outside the gene matches. The CDR3 has 17 amino acids. Germline values: CDR1 MDHEN, CDR2 SYDVKM. The CDR3 DNA is TGTGCCAGCAGTTTCCCCTTAGACGGGACAGGCGTGTGGGCAGCTTTCTTT. It specifies CASSFPLDGTGVWAAFF.

This clonotype was seen repeatedly, ten times or more. This chain connects TRBV15 to TRBJ1-1; D gene ambiguous. Germline V gene data show CDR1 as LNHNV and CDR2 as YYDKDF (reference sequence). The V gene lost 6 bases and the J gene lost 7 bases, with 18 bases spanning the gap. This CDR3 region has 14 residues. The CDR3 region is CATSPLSARVEAFF. Written as DNA, the CDR3 is TGTGCCACCAGTCCTCTCAGTGCTCGGGTTGAAGCTTTCTTT.

This clonotype was seen a few times. This sequence joins TRBV11-2 and TRBJ2-1, with 7 bases aligning to TRBD2. After removal of 5 bases from V and 4 bases from J, the junction contained 8 bases not matched to a gene. Per germline, CDR1 SGHAT and CDR2 FQNNGV. CDR3 length equals 15 residues. The CDR3 is CASSPKSGAYNEQFF. DNA for the CDR3: TGTGCCAGCAGCCCAAAGAGCGGGGCATACAATGAGCAGTTCTTC.

The chain employs TRBV11-2 and TRBJ2-2; D remains ambiguous. V lost 3 bases to trimming and J lost 6 bases, with 14 bases between them. The CDR3 is 15 amino acids. Germline values: CDR1 SGHAT, CDR2 FQNNGV. Here the CDR3 reads CASSFEAVPSGELFF. CDR3 in DNA: TGTGCCAGCAGCTTCGAGGCGGTTCCTTCCGGGGAGCTGTTTTTT.